This passage covers 8 T cell receptor beta chains from one sample sequenced in a study of blood T cell repertoires in COVID-19. The assay was immunoSEQ multiplex PCR, and TCRdb's table has in-frame clones only and misses some. The table has fewer than 150,000 clones, 87% seen once. The specimen sequenced was peripheral blood. The origin of the receptors is a woman aged 65 to 85 with acute or convalescent COVID-19.

This chain joins TRBV6-4 and TRBJ1-1; 8 bases align to TRBD1. The V and J ends lost 4 bases and 5 bases, in that order; junction bases with no gene match: 12. There are 16 residues in the CDR3. The germline gives CDR1 MRHNA, CDR2 SNTAGT. The CDR3 sequence: CASSGPIRDRHTEAFF. The CDR3 bases are TGTGCCAGCAGTGGCCCAATCAGGGACAGGCATACTGAAGCTTTCTTT.

This chain links TRBV28 with TRBJ1-5; 8 nucleotides agree with TRBD1. With 5 bases clipped from V and 6 bases from J, the junction kept 9 bases outside the gene matches. The germline V gene encodes CDR1 MDHEN and CDR2 SYDVKM. The CDR3 has 15 amino acids. CDR3 sequence reads: CASSVVQGAGQPQHF. The CDR3 DNA reads TGTGCCAGCAGTGTCGTTCAGGGGGCAGGTCAGCCCCAGCATTTT.

The chain couples TRBV2 to TRBJ2-7; 8 bases agree with TRBD2. Trimming at V came to 8 bases and at J to 0 bases, leaving 9 bases not matched to a gene. The CDR3 extends over 15 amino acids. Germline values: CDR1 SNHLY, CDR2 FYNNEI. The CDR3 coding sequence is TGTGCCAGCGGAAGCGGGGGACTAAGCTCCTACGAGCAGTACTTC. Its translation: CASGSGGLSSYEQYF.

The rearrangement links TRBV5-1 to TRBJ1-5; 9 nucleotides align to TRBD1. There are 15 residues in the CDR3. Losses at the gene ends were 4 bases for V and 7 bases for J; bases not matched to a gene: 9. CDR1 and CDR2 from the germline V gene are SGHRS and YFSETQ. CDR3 region: CASSATGGAGQPQHF. As DNA, the CDR3 is TGCGCCAGCAGCGCCACAGGGGGCGCGGGACAGCCCCAGCATTTT.

The V call is TRBV28, the J call TRBJ1-2, with 7 bases identical to TRBD1. This CDR3 is 14 amino acids long. Unmatched junction bases numbered 10, after V lost 6 bases and J lost 6 bases. Germline CDR1 MDHEN, CDR2 SYDVKM. The DNA of the CDR3 is TGTGCCAGCAGACCCTCGGGACAGTACAATGGCTACACCTTC. Protein product: CASRPSGQYNGYTF.

This chain joins TRBV10-1 and TRBJ2-3; a possible D gene is TRBD2 (5 bases). V was trimmed by 2 bases and J by 3 bases, leaving 12 bases between them. The germline V gene encodes CDR1 WNHNN and CDR2 SYGVQD (reference sequence). The length of the CDR3 is 15 residues. The CDR3 coding sequence is TGCGCCAGCAGTGAGCCGATGTCGGGGACAGATACGCAGTATTTT. It yields the protein CASSEPMSGTDTQYF.

J is TRBJ2-7 and V is TRBV28; 7 bases align to TRBD2. The CDR3 runs 14 residues. CDR1 MDHEN and CDR2 SYDVKM come from the germline V gene. Losses at the gene ends were 6 bases for V and 10 bases for J; bases not matched to a gene: 15. CDR3 in amino acids: CASSPGGSVPSQYF. In DNA form, the CDR3 reads TGTGCCAGCAGCCCGGGGGGTTCCGTCCCCTCTCAGTACTTC.

This chain uses TRBV5-1 with TRBJ1-1; 9 bases are shared with TRBD1. The J segment lost 6 bases and the V segment lost 2 bases, leaving 2 bases of the junction unmatched. CDR1 is SGHRS and CDR2 is YFSETQ in the germline V gene. The CDR3 loop spans 13 amino acids. The CDR3 spells CASSLQGAAEAFF. The CDR3 DNA reads TGCGCCAGCAGCTTACAGGGGGCCGCTGAAGCTTTCTTT.